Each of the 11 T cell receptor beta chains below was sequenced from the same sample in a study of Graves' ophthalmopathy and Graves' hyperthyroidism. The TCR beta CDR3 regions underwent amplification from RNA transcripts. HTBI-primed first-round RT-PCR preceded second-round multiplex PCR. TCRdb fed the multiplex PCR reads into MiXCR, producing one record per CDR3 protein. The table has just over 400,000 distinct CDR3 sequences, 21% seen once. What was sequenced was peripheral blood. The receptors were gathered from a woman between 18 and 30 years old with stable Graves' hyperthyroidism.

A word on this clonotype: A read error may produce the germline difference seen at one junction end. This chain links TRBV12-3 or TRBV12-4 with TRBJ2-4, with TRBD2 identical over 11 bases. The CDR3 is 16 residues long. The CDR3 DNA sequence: TGTGCCAGCAGTCAAACTAGCGGGAGTGCCAAAAACATTAAGTACTTC. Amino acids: CASSQTSGSAKNIKYF.

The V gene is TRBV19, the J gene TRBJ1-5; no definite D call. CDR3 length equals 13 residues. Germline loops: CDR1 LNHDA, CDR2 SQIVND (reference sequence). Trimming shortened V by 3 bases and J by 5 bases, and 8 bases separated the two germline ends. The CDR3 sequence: CASSMMGYQPQHF. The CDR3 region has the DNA TGTGCCAGTAGTATGATGGGCTATCAGCCCCAGCATTTT.

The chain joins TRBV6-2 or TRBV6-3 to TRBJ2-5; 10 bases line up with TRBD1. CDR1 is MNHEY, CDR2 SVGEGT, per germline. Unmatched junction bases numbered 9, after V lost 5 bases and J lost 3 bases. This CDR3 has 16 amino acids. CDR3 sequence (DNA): TGTGCCAGCAGTCACCCCCGGACAGGGGGAGAAGAGACCCAGTACTTC. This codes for CASSHPRTGGEETQYF.

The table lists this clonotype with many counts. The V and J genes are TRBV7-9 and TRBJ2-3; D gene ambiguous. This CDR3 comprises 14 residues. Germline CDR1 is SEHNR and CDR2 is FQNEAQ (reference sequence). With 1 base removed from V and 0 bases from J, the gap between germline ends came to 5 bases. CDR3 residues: CASSLGVSTDTQYF. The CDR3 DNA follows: TGTGCCAGCAGCTTAGGCGTAAGCACAGATACGCAGTATTTT.

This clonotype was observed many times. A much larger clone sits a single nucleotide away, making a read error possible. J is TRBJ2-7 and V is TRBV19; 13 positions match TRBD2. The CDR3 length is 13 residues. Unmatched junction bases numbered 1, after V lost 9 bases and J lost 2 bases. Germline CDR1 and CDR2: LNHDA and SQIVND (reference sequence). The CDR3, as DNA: TGTGCCAGCGGACTAGCGGGAGCCTACGAGCAGTACTTC. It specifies CASGLAGAYEQYF. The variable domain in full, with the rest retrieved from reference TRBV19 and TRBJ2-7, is DGGITQSPKYLFRKEGQNVTLSCEQNLNHDAMYWYRQDPGQGLRLIYYSQIVNDFQKGDIAEGYSVSREKKESFPLTVTSAQKNPTAFYLCASGLAGAYEQYFGPGTRLTVT.

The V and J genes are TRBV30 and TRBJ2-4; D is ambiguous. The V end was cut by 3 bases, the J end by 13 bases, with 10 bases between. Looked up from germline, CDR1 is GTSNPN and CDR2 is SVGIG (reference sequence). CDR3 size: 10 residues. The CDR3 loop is CAWRSLSQYF. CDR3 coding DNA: TGTGCCTGGAGGTCGCTCTCACAGTACTTC.

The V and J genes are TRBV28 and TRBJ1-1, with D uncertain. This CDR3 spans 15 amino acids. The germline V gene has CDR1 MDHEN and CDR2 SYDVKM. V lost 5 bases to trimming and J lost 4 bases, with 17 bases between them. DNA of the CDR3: TGTGCCAGCAGTAATGGTCCAGGTCGAGCCACTGAAGCTTTCTTT. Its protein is CASSNGPGRATEAFF.

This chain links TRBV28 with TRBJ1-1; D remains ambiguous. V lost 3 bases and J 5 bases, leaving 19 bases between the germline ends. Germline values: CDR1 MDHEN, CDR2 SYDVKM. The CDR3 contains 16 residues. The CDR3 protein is CASSFWGGITGTEAFF. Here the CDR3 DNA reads TGTGCCAGCAGTTTTTGGGGAGGGATTACGGGGACTGAAGCTTTCTTT.

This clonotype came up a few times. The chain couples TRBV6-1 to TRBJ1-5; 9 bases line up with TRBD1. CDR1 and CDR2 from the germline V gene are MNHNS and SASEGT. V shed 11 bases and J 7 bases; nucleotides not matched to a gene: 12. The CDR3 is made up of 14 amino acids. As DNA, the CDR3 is TGTGCCGCCGGCTCCGGGACAGGGCAACAGCCCCAGCATTTT. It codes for CAAGSGTGQQPQHF.

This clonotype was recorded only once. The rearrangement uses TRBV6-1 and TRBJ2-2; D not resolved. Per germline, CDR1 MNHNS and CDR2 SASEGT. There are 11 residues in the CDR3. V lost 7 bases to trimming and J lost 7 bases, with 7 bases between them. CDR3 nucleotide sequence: TGTGCCAGCACGGAAGGCGGGGAGCTGTTTTTT. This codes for CASTEGGELFF.

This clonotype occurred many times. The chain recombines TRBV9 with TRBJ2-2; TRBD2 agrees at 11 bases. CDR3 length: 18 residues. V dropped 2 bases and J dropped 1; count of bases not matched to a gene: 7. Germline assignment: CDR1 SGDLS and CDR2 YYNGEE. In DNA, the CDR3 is TGTGCCAGCAGCGTGGCTAGCGGGAGGCCCAAGAACACCGGGGAGCTGTTTTTT. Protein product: CASSVASGRPKNTGELFF. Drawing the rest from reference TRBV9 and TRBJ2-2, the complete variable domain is DSGVTQTPKHLITATGQRVTLRCSPRSGDLSVYWYQQSLDQGLQFLIQYYNGEERAKGNILERFSAQQFPDLHSELNLSSLELGDSALYFCASSVASGRPKNTGELFFGEGSRLTVL.